Detailed here is one TCR beta chain. The antigen is unknown. The data are from a study of regulatory T cells in long-lasting Graves disease. Findings and limits, study-wide: TCR diversity was lower in persistent Graves' patients than in newly diagnosed ones.

Assembly of TCR beta libraries relied on iRepertoire HTBI primers together with Arm-PCR of CDR3 regions. TCRdb re-derived calls from the multiplex PCR reads in MiXCR, one entry per CDR3 protein. The sample includes around 460,000 distinct CDR3 sequences, under 25% of them seen just once. The time point here: persistent/refractory GD, antithyroid drugs over 5 years with positive TRAb. PBMCs provided the RNA from which the TCR library was made. In Xi'an, China, an endocrinology department was the source of patients. Sequencing used peripheral blood mononuclear cells (PBMCs), obtained when the disease was refractory, from a patient treated with antithyroid drugs. The receptor was isolated from a female donor with Graves disease.

CDR3 bases: TGTGCCAGCAGCTTATGGGGTATAGAAAACACCATATATTTT. This codes for CASSLWGIENTIYF. The chain joins TRBV7-2 to TRBJ1-3, with D unclear. The CDR3 runs to 14 residues. The V end was cut by 2 bases, the J end by 6 bases, with 11 bases between. CDR1 and CDR2 from the germline V gene are SGHTA and FQGNSA.